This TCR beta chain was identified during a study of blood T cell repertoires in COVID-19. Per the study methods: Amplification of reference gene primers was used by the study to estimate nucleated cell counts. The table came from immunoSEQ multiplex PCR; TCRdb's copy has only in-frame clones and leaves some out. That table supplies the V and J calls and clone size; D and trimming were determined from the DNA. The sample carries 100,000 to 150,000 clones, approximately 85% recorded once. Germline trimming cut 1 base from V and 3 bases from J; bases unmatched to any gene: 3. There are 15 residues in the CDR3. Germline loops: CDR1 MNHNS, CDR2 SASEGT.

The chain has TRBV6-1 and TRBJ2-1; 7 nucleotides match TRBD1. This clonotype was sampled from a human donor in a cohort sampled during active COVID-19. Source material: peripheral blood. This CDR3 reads CASSEGAGGYNEQFF. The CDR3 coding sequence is TGTGCCAGCAGTGAAGGCGCAGGGGGCTACAATGAGCAGTTCTTC.